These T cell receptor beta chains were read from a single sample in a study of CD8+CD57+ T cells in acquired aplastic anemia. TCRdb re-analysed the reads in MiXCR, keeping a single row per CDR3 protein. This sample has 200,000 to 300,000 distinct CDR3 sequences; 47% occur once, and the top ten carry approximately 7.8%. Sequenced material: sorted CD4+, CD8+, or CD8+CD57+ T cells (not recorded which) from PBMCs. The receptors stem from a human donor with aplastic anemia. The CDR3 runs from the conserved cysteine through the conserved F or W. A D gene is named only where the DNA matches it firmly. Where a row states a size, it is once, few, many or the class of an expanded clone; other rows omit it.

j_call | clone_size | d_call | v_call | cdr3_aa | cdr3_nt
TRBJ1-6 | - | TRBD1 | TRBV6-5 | CASSRTGGQNSPLHF | TGTGCCAGCAGTCGCACAGGGGGTCAGAATTCACCCCTCCACTTT
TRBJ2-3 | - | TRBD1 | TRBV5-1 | CASSLGTGWADTQYF | TGCGCCAGCAGCTTGGGGACAGGGTGGGCAGATACGCAGTATTTT
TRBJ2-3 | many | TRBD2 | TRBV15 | CATSSPGLAPGLASTDTQYF | TGTGCCACCAGCAGTCCGGGACTAGCGCCGGGGCTGGCGAGCACAGATACGCAGTATTTT
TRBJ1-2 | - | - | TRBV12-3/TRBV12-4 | CASTGGTIHGYTF | TGTGCCAGCACTGGGGGCACAATCCATGGCTACACCTTC
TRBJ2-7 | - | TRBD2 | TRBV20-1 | CSARGEGTSGRERYEQYF | TGCAGTGCTAGAGGAGAGGGGACTAGCGGGAGGGAGAGGTACGAGCAGTACTTC
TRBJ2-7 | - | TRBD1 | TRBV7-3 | CASSPQGESYERYF | TGTGCCAGCAGCCCTCAGGGGGAATCCTACGAGCGGTACTTC
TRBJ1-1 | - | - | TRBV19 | CASSIPRKYTEAFF | TGTGCCAGTAGTATACCCCGGAAGTACACTGAAGCTTTCTTT
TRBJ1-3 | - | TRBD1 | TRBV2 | CASSDADITGAAMNTIYF | TGTGCCAGCAGCGACGCAGACATTACAGGGGCGGCGATGAACACCATATATTTT
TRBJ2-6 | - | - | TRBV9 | CASSVVRTASGANVLTF | TGTGCCAGCAGCGTAGTGCGTACAGCCTCTGGGGCCAACGTCCTGACTTTC
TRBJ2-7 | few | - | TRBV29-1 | CSLIGGSGEQYF | TGCAGCTTAATAGGAGGGAGCGGAGAGCAGTACTTC
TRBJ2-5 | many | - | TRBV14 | CASSQDDPVFGETQYF | TGTGCCAGCAGCCAAGATGATCCTGTTTTTGGGGAGACCCAGTACTTC
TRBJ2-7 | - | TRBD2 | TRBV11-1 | CASSRKWGGNSYNEQYF | TGTGCCAGCAGTCGAAAATGGGGGGGAAACTCCTACAATGAGCAGTACTTC
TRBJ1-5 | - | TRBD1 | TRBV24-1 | CATSGTGGVRNQPQHF | TGTGCCACCAGTGGGACAGGGGGGGTCCGCAATCAGCCCCAGCATTTT
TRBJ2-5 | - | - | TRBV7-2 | CASSLGRWGETQYF | TGTGCCAGCAGCTTAGGACGGTGGGGGGAGACCCAGTACTTC
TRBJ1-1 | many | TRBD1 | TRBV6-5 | CASSPDRARTEAFF | TGTGCCAGCAGTCCGGACAGGGCGCGCACTGAAGCTTTCTTT
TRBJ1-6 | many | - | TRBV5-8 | CASSLGSPTRNSPLHF | TGTGCCAGCAGCTTGGGCTCTCCGACTCGTAATTCACCCCTCCACTTT
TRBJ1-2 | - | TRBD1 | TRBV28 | CASRIGTGGANYGYTF | TGTGCCAGCAGAATCGGGACAGGGGGGGCTAACTATGGCTACACCTTC
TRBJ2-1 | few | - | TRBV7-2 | CASSLENYNEQFF | TGTGCCAGCAGCCTCGAGAACTACAATGAGCAGTTCTTC
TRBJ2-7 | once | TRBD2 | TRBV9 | CASSQDRASGSYELYF | TGTGCCAGCAGCCAAGATCGGGCTAGCGGGAGTTACGAGCTGTACTTC
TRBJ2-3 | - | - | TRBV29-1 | CSRYDRQTDTQYF | TGCAGCCGTTACGACAGGCAGACAGATACGCAGTATTTT
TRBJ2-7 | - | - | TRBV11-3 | CASSSSKSGKEQYF | TGTGCCAGCAGTTCTTCTAAAAGTGGAAAGGAGCAGTACTTC
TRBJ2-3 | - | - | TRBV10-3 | CAIRPYRTSTDTQYF | TGTGCCATCAGACCGTACCGTACTAGCACAGATACGCAGTATTTT
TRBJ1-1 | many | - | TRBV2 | CASSRHVTEAFF | TGTGCCAGCAGCCGACATGTCACTGAAGCTTTCTTT
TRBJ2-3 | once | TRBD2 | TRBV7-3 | CASSSRGGAVIDTQYF | TGTGCCAGCAGCTCCCGCGGGGGGGCAGTGATAGATACGCAGTATTTT
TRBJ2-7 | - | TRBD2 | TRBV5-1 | CASSQDGLAGDSYEQYF | TGTGCCAGCAGCCAAGACGGACTAGCGGGGGACTCCTACGAGCAGTACTTC
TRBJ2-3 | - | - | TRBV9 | CASSVNLWGDTQYF | TGTGCCAGCAGCGTAAATTTGTGGGGGGATACGCAGTATTTT
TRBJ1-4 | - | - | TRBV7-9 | CASSLAGNEKLFF | TGTGCCAGCAGCTTAGCTGGTAATGAAAAACTGTTTTTT
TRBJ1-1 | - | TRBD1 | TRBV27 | CASYSRGTGSATEAFF | TGTGCCAGCTACTCCCGGGGGACAGGGAGTGCCACTGAAGCTTTCTTT
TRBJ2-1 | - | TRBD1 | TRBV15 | CATSRSGTGYFDEQFF | TGTGCCACCAGCAGATCCGGGACAGGGTATTTCGATGAGCAGTTCTTC
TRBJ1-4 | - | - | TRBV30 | CAWTSGAGSEKLFF | TGTGCCTGGACCAGTGGGGCAGGGAGTGAAAAACTGTTTTTT
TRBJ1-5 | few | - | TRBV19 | CASSIDGGQPQHF | TGTGCCAGTAGTATAGACGGGGGACAGCCCCAGCATTTT
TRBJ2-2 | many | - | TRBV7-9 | CASSPPHTGELFF | TGTGCCAGCAGCCCACCTCACACCGGGGAGCTGTTTTTT
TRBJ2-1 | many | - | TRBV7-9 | CASSTRDLEYNEQFF | TGTGCCAGCAGCACCCGGGACTTGGAATACAATGAGCAGTTCTTC
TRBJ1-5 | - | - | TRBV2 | CASNGQGGFSNQPQHF | TGTGCCAGCAACGGCCAGGGAGGTTTTAGCAATCAGCCCCAGCATTTT
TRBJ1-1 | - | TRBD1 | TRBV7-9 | CASSVGQDRGTEAFF | TGTGCCAGCAGCGTTGGACAGGATCGAGGTACTGAAGCTTTCTTT
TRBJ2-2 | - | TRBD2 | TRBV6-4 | CASSDSGGGLFF | TGTGCCAGCAGTGACTCGGGCGGGGGGCTGTTTTTT
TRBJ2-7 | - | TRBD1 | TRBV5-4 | CASSLLAPGTAYEQYF | TGTGCCAGCAGCTTGCTGGCCCCCGGGACAGCCTACGAGCAGTACTTC
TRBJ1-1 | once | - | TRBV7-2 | CASSLGGGSYTEAFF | TGTGCCAGCAGCTTAGGCGGCGGCAGTTACACTGAAGCTTTCTTT
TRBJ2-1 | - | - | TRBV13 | CASSFRTFNEQFF | TGTGCCAGCAGCTTTCGGACCTTCAATGAGCAGTTCTTC
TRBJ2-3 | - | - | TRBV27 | CASSSTYTDTQYF | TGTGCCAGCTCATCGACCTACACAGATACGCAGTATTTT